This TCR beta chain was recovered during a study of CD8+CD57+ T cells in acquired aplastic anemia. In the study overall: CD4+ and CD8+ cells, once sorted, gave DNA averaging 3.2 ug.

Genomic DNA served as template for TCR beta VDJ and CDR3 profiling. TCRdb passed the reads through MiXCR, listing each CDR3 protein once. The sample has about 180,000 distinct CDR3 sequences, approximately 48% seen once. CDR3 length equals 15 residues. Germline V lookup: CDR1 SGHRS, CDR2 YFSETQ. V was pared by 4 bases and J by 7 bases, with 5 bases of the junction left unmatched. The table lists this clonotype with a few counts. Patients selected for sequencing had displayed CD8+CD57+ cell expansion by flow cytometry. Among the patients, none had received any therapy at the time of blood sampling. The sample taken for sequencing was sorted CD4+, CD8+, or CD8+CD57+ T cells (not recorded which) from PBMCs. This TCR derives from a human donor with aplastic anemia. The rearrangement links TRBV5-1 to TRBJ1-6; 10 nucleotides line up with TRBD1. CDR3 DNA: TGCGCCAGCAGCCCCGGGACAGGGGAAAATTCACCCCTCCACTTT. This sequence encodes CASSPGTGENSPLHF.